These 22 T cell receptor beta chains share one sample of origin, sequenced in a study of T cells in Graves' hyperthyroidism and ophthalmopathy. RNA transcripts provided the source from which TCR beta CDR3 regions were amplified. The HTBI primer set was used in a first-round RT-PCR of the TCR CDR3. TCRdb re-called the multiplex PCR reads with MiXCR, one entry per CDR3 protein. This table has roughly 400,000 distinct CDR3 sequences, around an eighth appearing once. The source material was blood. The origin of the receptors is a man aged 50 to 59 with Graves' ophthalmopathy.

The CDR3 loop reads CASYTGTDPYEQYF. The CDR3 DNA is TGTGCCAGCTACACCGGGACTGACCCCTACGAGCAGTACTTC. This sequence joins TRBV27 and TRBJ2-7, with D possibly TRBD2 on 6 matching bases. The length of the CDR3 is 14 residues. Trimming removed 8 bases from V and 2 bases from J, with 16 bases in between. Germline assignment: CDR1 MNHEY and CDR2 SMNVEV (reference sequence).

The chain combines TRBV5-1 with TRBJ2-7; 9 nucleotides match TRBD1. Germline V gene lookup returns CDR1 SGHRS and CDR2 YFSETQ. V was clipped by 4 bases and J by 5 bases; unmatched bases: 4. This CDR3 spans 13 amino acids. CDR3 region: CASSNGQGNEQYF. The DNA of the CDR3 is TGCGCCAGCAGCAATGGACAGGGGAACGAGCAGTACTTC.

This clonotype was seen many times. This rearrangement joins TRBV4-2 to TRBJ1-1; D is possibly TRBD1 (5 bases). The CDR3 consists of 12 residues. V lost 4 bases to trimming and J lost 6 bases, with 9 bases between them. Germline V gives CDR1 LGHNA, CDR2 YNFKEQ. The CDR3, as DNA: TGTGCCAGCAGCCCGGGGACCTCTGAAGCTTTCTTT. Translated, it gives CASSPGTSEAFF.

A note on this clonotype: At one boundary the junction diverges from the germline segment, which might be a read error. V gene TRBV27 combines with J gene TRBJ1-1, with TRBD1 matching over 7 bases. Germline assignment: CDR1 MNHEY and CDR2 SMNVEV (reference sequence). This CDR3 comprises 17 residues. CDR3 loop: CTSSLSEITGQSIEAFF. The DNA of the CDR3 is TGTACCAGCAGTTTATCGGAAATAACGGGACAGAGTATTGAAGCTTTCTTT.

In this sample, this clonotype turned up many times. V and J are TRBV20-1 and TRBJ2-7; 7 nucleotides align to TRBD2. V dropped 3 bases and J dropped 6; count of bases not matched to a gene: 8. CDR1 is DFQATT and CDR2 is SNEGSKA in the germline V gene (reference sequence). This CDR3 contains 13 residues. The CDR3 reads CSASGGRATEQYF. The CDR3 coding sequence is TGCAGTGCTAGTGGGGGGAGGGCCACCGAGCAGTACTTC.

This clonotype was recorded many times. This chain uses TRBV28 with TRBJ2-3; TRBD1 matches at 7 bases. Per germline, CDR1 MDHEN and CDR2 SYDVKM. V lost 5 bases, J lost 0 bases, and 8 bases stayed unmatched. There are 16 residues in the CDR3. This chain's CDR3 is CASSAPGTASTDTQYF. The CDR3 coding sequence is TGTGCCAGCAGTGCCCCCGGGACAGCTAGCACAGATACGCAGTATTTT.

Notes on this clonotype: A read error is possible here, since a much larger clone lies one base away. This chain uses TRBV12-3 or TRBV12-4 with TRBJ2-1; D unclear. This CDR3 spans 15 amino acids. V lost 8 bases, J lost 4 bases, and 18 bases lay in between. CDR3 in DNA: TGTGCCAGCGGGGTCTCTGCTGGGGATTACAATGAGCAGTTCTTC. Translation: CASGVSAGDYNEQFF.

With respect to this clonotype: This may come from a read error, since a much larger clone is one base off. The rearrangement joins TRBV9 to TRBJ2-3, with a weak D call TRBD2 (6 bases). CDR3 length: 15 amino acids. The germline CDR1 and CDR2 sequences are SGDLS and YYNGEE. The CDR3 sequence: CASSVTGASTDAQYF. The CDR3 DNA sequence: TGTGCCAGCAGCGTGACGGGAGCTAGCACAGATGCGCAGTATTTT.

This clonotype was seen many times. V gene TRBV27 combines with J gene TRBJ2-7; D is possibly TRBD2 (6 bases). This CDR3 spans 15 amino acids. Germline values: CDR1 MNHEY, CDR2 SMNVEV (reference sequence). The V gene lost 6 bases and the J gene lost 0 bases, with 15 bases spanning the gap. The CDR3 nucleotides are TGTGCCAGCAGCGAGTCCGGGACTGTCTCCTACGAGCAGTACTTC. It yields the protein CASSESGTVSYEQYF.

This clonotype occurred many times. This chain links TRBV12-3 or TRBV12-4 with TRBJ2-7; unclear D gene. The CDR3 length is 13 residues. Trimming took 3 bases from V and 3 from J, leaving 9 bases between them. CDR3 protein: CASSFRVGYEQYF. The CDR3 coding sequence is TGTGCCAGCAGTTTTCGGGTTGGCTACGAGCAGTACTTC.

This clonotype was detected many times. V usage is TRBV4-1 and J usage is TRBJ2-5; the match to TRBD2 covers 12 bases. The V gene end was trimmed by 3 bases and the J gene end by 1 base; junction bases not matched to a gene: 3. The CDR3 loop spans 16 amino acids. CDR1 is MGHRA and CDR2 is YSYEKL in the germline V gene. CDR3 nucleotides: TGCGCCAGCAGCCAGGTGACTAGCGGGAGCCAAGAGACCCAGTACTTC. Translated: CASSQVTSGSQETQYF.

This clonotype has just a few counts. The chain has TRBV5-1 and TRBJ1-1; maybe TRBD1 (5 bases). CDR1 SGHRS and CDR2 YFSETQ come from the germline V gene. V lost 4 bases to trimming and J lost 1 base, with 17 bases between them. The CDR3 contains 16 residues. The CDR3 protein is CASSIGARQANTEAFF. The CDR3 coding sequence is TGCGCCAGCAGCATCGGGGCCCGGCAGGCGAACACTGAAGCTTTCTTT.

This clonotype was counted at least ten times. The chain is built from TRBV5-1 and TRBJ2-1, with 9 bases matching TRBD2. Germline V CDR1 and CDR2: SGHRS, YFSETQ. The CDR3 loop spans 15 amino acids. Losses at the gene ends were 4 bases for V and 3 bases for J; bases not matched to a gene: 5. Written as DNA, the CDR3 is TGCGCCAGCAGCCCCCCTAGCGGGATCTACAATGAGCAGTTCTTC. Encoded protein: CASSPPSGIYNEQFF.

This clonotype was observed a handful of times. The chain couples TRBV27 to TRBJ2-1; 10 positions agree with TRBD2. With 8 bases clipped from V and 9 bases from J, the junction kept 16 bases outside the gene matches. Germline V gives CDR1 MNHEY, CDR2 SMNVEV (reference sequence). The CDR3 is made up of 16 amino acids. The CDR3 bases are TGTGCCAGCGCGTTTGTATTCCTAGCGGGAGAGATTGAGCAGTTCTTC. Its protein product is CASAFVFLAGEIEQFF.

Ten or more counts support this clonotype. CDR3 in amino acids: CAWSTVRFSYNEQFF. CDR3 nucleotides: TGTGCCTGGAGTACAGTCAGGTTCTCCTACAATGAGCAGTTCTTC. The chain has TRBV30 and TRBJ2-1; D unresolved. Trimming removed 2 bases from V and 0 bases from J, with 11 bases in between. Germline values: CDR1 GTSNPN, CDR2 SVGIG (reference sequence). The length of the CDR3 is 15 residues.

There are many counts of this clonotype. CDR3 amino acids: CSVHPPGYQETQYF. The CDR3 bases are TGCAGCGTTCACCCACCCGGGTACCAAGAGACCCAGTACTTC. This chain uses TRBV29-1 with TRBJ2-5; D not resolved. Looked up from germline, CDR1 is SQVTM and CDR2 is ANQGSEA. The CDR3 totals 14 residues. Trimming took 5 bases from V and 0 from J, leaving 13 bases between them.

The table lists this clonotype with a few counts. V usage is TRBV12-3 or TRBV12-4 and J usage is TRBJ1-1, with 7 bases matching TRBD1. This CDR3 region has 13 residues. V lost 7 bases and J lost 3; bases outside the gene matches: 5. The chain's CDR3 is CASKVGQDTEAFF. DNA of the CDR3: TGTGCCAGCAAAGTAGGACAGGACACTGAAGCTTTCTTT.

As for this clonotype: Being one base from a much bigger clone, this may be a read error. The rearrangement links TRBV30 to TRBJ2-1, with 7 bases aligning to TRBD2. Looked up from germline, CDR1 is GTSNPN and CDR2 is SVGIG (reference sequence). The CDR3 is 14 residues long. In DNA form, the CDR3 reads TGTGCCTGGAGTAAAAGCGGGAATTACAATGGGCAGTTCTTC. Protein product: CAWSKSGNYNGQFF.

This clonotype has a count of ten or more. This chain uses TRBV20-1 with TRBJ2-1; D is ambiguous. The CDR3 extends over 14 amino acids. Germline loops: CDR1 DFQATT, CDR2 SNEGSKA (reference sequence). The germline V and J ends were trimmed by 2 bases and 4 bases, with 12 bases remaining between them. CDR3 in DNA: TGCAGTGCTAGACCGGGCAGTCAGTACAATGAGCAGTTCTTC. The encoded protein is CSARPGSQYNEQFF.

This clonotype was seen many times. V is TRBV20-1 and J is TRBJ2-1; 11 positions agree with TRBD2. Germline V gene sequence: CDR1 DFQATT, CDR2 SNEGSKA (reference sequence). V shed 6 bases and J 6 bases; nucleotides not matched to a gene: 13. The CDR3 totals 16 residues. CDR3 protein: CSASGGASGRFNEQFF. The CDR3, as DNA: TGCAGTGCAAGCGGTGGGGCTAGCGGGAGGTTCAATGAGCAGTTCTTC.

The table lists this clonotype with many counts. The J gene is TRBJ2-7, the V gene TRBV13; the match to TRBD1 covers 9 bases. The J segment lost 1 base and the V segment lost 6 bases, leaving 13 bases of the junction unmatched. Looked up from germline, CDR1 is PRHDT and CDR2 is FYEKMQ (reference sequence). The CDR3 extends over 17 amino acids. The CDR3 sequence: CASSKQTGTGPSYEQYF. The CDR3 bases are TGTGCCAGCAGTAAACAAACGGGGACAGGGCCATCCTACGAGCAGTACTTC.

This CDR3 is CSARVGSGSGNEQFF. The CDR3 coding sequence is TGCAGTGCTAGAGTGGGTAGCGGGAGTGGCAATGAGCAGTTCTTC. This sequence joins TRBV20-1 and TRBJ2-1, with 9 bases fitting TRBD2. With 1 base clipped from V and 6 bases from J, the junction kept 7 bases outside the gene matches. Germline lookup yields CDR1 DFQATT and CDR2 SNEGSKA (reference sequence). CDR3 size: 15 residues.